This T cell receptor (beta chain) was identified in a study of T-cell reconstitution after alpha-beta-depleted transplantation in children. General study results and limits: One year post-transplant, T-cell counts and diversity were largely derived from T cells produced anew. Some patients' high day-60 TCRbeta diversity was attributed to recipient cells surviving conditioning. Several hundred graft clones that had expanded were reportedly the source of alpha-beta T cells about two months after transplant.

A TCRbeta library incorporating unique molecular identifiers was prepared. TCRdb reprocessed the PCR reads with MiXCR, giving one entry per CDR3 protein. The table has tens of thousands of distinct CDR3 sequences, 13% to 15% seen once. Comment on this clonotype: Its antigen is not identified.

From germline, CDR1 is KGHSH and CDR2 LQKENI. The CDR3 totals 14 residues. V was shortened by 2 bases and J by 5 bases, with 12 bases between the two germline ends. The chain combines TRBV18 with TRBJ1-1; no definite D call. The TCR comes from a male patient between 2 and 15 years old who had a stem cell transplant for acute lymphoblastic leukemia, so the T cells may come from the graft donor. Sequences were derived from PBMCs, mostly from graft donor cells, sampled 180 days after TCRalphabeta/CD19-depleted stem cell transplant. In DNA, the CDR3 is TGTGCCAGCTCACCAGACGGAGGAGAGACTGAAGCTTTCTTT. This gives the protein CASSPDGGETEAFF.